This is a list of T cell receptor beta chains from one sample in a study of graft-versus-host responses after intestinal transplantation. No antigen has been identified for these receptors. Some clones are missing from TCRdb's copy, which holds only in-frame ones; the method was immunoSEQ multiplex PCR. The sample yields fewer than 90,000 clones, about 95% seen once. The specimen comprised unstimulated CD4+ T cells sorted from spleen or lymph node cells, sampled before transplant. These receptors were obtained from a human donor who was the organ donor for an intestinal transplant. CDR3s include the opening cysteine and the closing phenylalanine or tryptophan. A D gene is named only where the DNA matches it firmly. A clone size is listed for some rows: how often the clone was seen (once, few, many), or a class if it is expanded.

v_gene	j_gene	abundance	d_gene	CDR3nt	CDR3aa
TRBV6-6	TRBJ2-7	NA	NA	TGTGCCAGCAGCGCCGGGCGGGGCGCCTCCGGGCAGTACTTC	CASSAGRGASGQYF
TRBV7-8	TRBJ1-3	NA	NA	TGTGCCAGCAGCTTAGTGGTTAGTGGCGTAAGCTCTGGAAACACCATATATTTT	CASSLVVSGVSSGNTIYF
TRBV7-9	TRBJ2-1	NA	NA	TGTGCCAGCAGTTCGTGGGGTTCTAGGGAGGTCTACAATGAGCAGTTCTTC	CASSSWGSREVYNEQFF
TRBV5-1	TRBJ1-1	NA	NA	TGCGCCAGCAGCTCGAAGGTTAGGGGCACTGAAGCTTTCTTT	CASSSKVRGTEAFF
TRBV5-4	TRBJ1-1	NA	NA	TGTGCCAGCAGCTTCGCAGGGACCATGAACACTGAAGCTTTCTTT	CASSFAGTMNTEAFF
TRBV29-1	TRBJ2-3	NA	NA	TGCAGCGTTGCACCTAGTGGTTTGGATACGCAGTATTTT	CSVAPSGLDTQYF
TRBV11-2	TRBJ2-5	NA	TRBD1	TGTGCCAGCAGCTCGGGGGGACAGGGGGCGCGGGAGACCCAGTACTTC	CASSSGGQGARETQYF
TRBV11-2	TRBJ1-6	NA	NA	TGTGCCAGCAGCTTAGATCGGGTCGTGTCTTCACCCCTCCACTTT	CASSLDRVVSSPLHF
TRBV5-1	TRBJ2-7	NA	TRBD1	TGCGCCAGCAGCTTGGGTAGGCAGGGGGCCTACTACGAGCAGTACTTC	CASSLGRQGAYYEQYF
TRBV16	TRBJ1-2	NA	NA	TGTGCCAGCAGCCAGTTGGTTCGGGGCGACTATGGCTACACCTTC	CASSQLVRGDYGYTF
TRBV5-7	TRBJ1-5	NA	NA	TGTGCCAGCAGCTTCAAAGGGTCTGGTCAGCCCCAGCATTTT	CASSFKGSGQPQHF
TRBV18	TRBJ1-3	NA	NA	TGTGCCAGCTCGGTACAGGGAGACTCTGGAAACACCATATATTTT	CASSVQGDSGNTIYF
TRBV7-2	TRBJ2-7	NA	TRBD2	TGTGCCAGCAGCTTGCTCCAGCGGGGGCTCTCCTACGAGCAGTACTTC	CASSLLQRGLSYEQYF
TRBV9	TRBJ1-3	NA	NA	TGTGCCAGCAGCGTAGCACAGGGACTTGGAAACACCATATATTTT	CASSVAQGLGNTIYF
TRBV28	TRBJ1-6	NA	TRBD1	TGTGCCAGCAGTTTAGGGACAGGGGGTTCACCCCTCCACTTT	CASSLGTGGSPLHF
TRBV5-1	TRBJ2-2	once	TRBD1	TGCGCCAGCAGCTTTCAGACAGGGCAATACACCGGGGAGCTGTTTTTT	CASSFQTGQYTGELFF
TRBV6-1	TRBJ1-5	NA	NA	TGTGCCAGCAGTGAATTTGGGCAGGGCCGTTTTAGCAATCAGCCCCAGCATTTT	CASSEFGQGRFSNQPQHF
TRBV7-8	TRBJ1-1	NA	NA	TGTGCCAGCAGCCTCAGCGGGGGGGGAATGAACACTGAAGCTTTCTTT	CASSLSGGGMNTEAFF
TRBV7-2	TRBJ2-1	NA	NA	TGTGCCAGCAGCTTAGAGGGGAGCTCCTACAATGAGCAGTTCTTC	CASSLEGSSYNEQFF
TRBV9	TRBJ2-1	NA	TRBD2	TGTGCCAGCAGCCCGACTAGCGGGGGGGCCAATGAGCAGTTCTTC	CASSPTSGGANEQFF
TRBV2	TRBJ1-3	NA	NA	TGTGCCAGCAGTAAGGCTGGGTCCGGAAACACCATATATTTT	CASSKAGSGNTIYF
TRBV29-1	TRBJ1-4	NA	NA	TGCAGCGTGGGACGGAATAATGAAAAACTGTTTTTT	CSVGRNNEKLFF
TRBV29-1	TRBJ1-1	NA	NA	TGCAGCGTTAAAGTCGGTGAAGCTTTCTTT	CSVKVGEAFF
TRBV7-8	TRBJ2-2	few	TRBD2	TGTGCCAGCAGCTTTAAAGGGACTAGCGCGTCTGGGGAGCTGTTTTTT	CASSFKGTSASGELFF
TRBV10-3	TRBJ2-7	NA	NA	TGTGCCATCAGTGAGTGGGGGACACCGGGGGTAGCGGTGAGGTCCTACGAGCAGTACTTC	CAISEWGTPGVAVRSYEQYF
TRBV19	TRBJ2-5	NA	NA	TGTGCCAGTAGGGCATCGGTACAAGAGACCCAGTACTTC	CASRASVQETQYF
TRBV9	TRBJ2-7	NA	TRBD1	TGTGCCAGCAGCCCCCGGACAGGATTCTCCTACGAGCAGTACTTC	CASSPRTGFSYEQYF
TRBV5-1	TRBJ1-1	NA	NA	TGCGCCAGCAGCGTGTCCCCAGGGAACACTGAAGCTTTCTTT	CASSVSPGNTEAFF
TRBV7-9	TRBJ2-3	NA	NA	TGTGCCAGCAGCTTAAGTAATACGCAGTATTTT	CASSLSNTQYF
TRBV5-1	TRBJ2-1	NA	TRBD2	TGCGCCAGCAGCTTGGTGCTCGCGGGGGAGGGGGAGCAGTTCTTC	CASSLVLAGEGEQFF
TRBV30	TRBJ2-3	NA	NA	TGTGCCTGGGCCGGGACTAGCACAGATACGCAGTATTTT	CAWAGTSTDTQYF
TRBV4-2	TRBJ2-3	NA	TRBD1	TGTGCCAGCAGCCAACCAGGGGGCAGGGCAGATACGCAGTATTTT	CASSQPGGRADTQYF
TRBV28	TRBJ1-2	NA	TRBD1	TGTGCCAGCAGTTTGACAGGGGGCGGCTCTGGCTACACCTTC	CASSLTGGGSGYTF
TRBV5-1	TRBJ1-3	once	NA	TGCGCCAGCAGCAGGACCTGGGGGCTCTCTGGAAACACCATATATTTT	CASSRTWGLSGNTIYF
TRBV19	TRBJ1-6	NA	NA	TGTGCCAGTAGTATCCCCGAGAGATCTAATTCACCCCTCCACTTT	CASSIPERSNSPLHF
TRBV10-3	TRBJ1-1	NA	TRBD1	TGTGCCATCATGGGACAGCAGAACACTGAAGCTTTCTTT	CAIMGQQNTEAFF
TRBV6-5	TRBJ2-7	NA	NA	TGTGCCAGCAGAAACGGACCCTACGAGCAGTACTTC	CASRNGPYEQYF
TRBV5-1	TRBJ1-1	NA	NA	TGCGCCAGCAGCCCTCGAGGCGGGGGTGACACTGAAGCTTTCTTT	CASSPRGGGDTEAFF
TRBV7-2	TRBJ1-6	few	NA	TGTGCCAGCAGCTTAGGTTTAGGGAGTAATAATTCACCCCTCCACTTT	CASSLGLGSNNSPLHF
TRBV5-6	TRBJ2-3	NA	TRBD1	TGTGCCAGCAGCTTGGGGACAGGGGGATCCACAGATACGCAGTATTTT	CASSLGTGGSTDTQYF
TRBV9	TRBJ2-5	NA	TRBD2	TGTGCCAGCAGCGTTGTAGCTAGCGGGGACGGGACCCAGTACTTC	CASSVVASGDGTQYF
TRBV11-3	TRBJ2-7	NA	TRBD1	TGTGCCAGCAGCTTCCGGGACAGGGGTAACTACGAGCAGTACTTC	CASSFRDRGNYEQYF
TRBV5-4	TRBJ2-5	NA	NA	TGTGCCAGCAGCTTGTATTTAGGGACACAACAAGAGACCCAGTACTTC	CASSLYLGTQQETQYF
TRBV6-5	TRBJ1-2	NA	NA	TGTGCCAGCAGTGCTATCAGGGTCGGGTATGGCTACACCTTC	CASSAIRVGYGYTF
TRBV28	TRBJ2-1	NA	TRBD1	TGTGCCAGCAGCTCTGGGGCAGGGGGCGCGCACAATGAGCAGTTCTTC	CASSSGAGGAHNEQFF
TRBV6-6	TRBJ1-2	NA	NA	TGTGCCAGCAGTTACTCGGACGTGTTTGTTGGCTACACCTTC	CASSYSDVFVGYTF
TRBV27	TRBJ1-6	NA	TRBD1	TGTGCCAGCAGCCGGGACAGGGTCAACCCCCAGAATTCACCCCTCCACTTT	CASSRDRVNPQNSPLHF
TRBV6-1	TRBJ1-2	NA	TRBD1	TGTGCCAGCAGTGATGGGACAGGGTATGGCTACACCTTC	CASSDGTGYGYTF
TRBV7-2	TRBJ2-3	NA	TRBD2	TGTGCCAGCAGCCTACTAGCGGGGGGCAGCACAGATACGCAGTATTTT	CASSLLAGGSTDTQYF
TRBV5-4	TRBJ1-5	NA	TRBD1	TGTGCCAGCAGCATACAGGGACAGGGGGCCTCTCAGCCCCAGCATTTT	CASSIQGQGASQPQHF
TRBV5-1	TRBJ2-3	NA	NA	TGCGCCAGCAATCCGTTAGTACCAGATACGCAGTATTTT	CASNPLVPDTQYF
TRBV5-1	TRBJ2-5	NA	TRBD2	TGCGCCAGCAGCTGGAACCCCACCCGACAGGGATCGGGACTAGCGGGGGTCCCGGCAGTGTACTTC	CASSWNPTRQGSGLAGVPAVYF
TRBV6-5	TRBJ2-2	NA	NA	TGTGCCAGCAGTTACAAGACGGGAACCGGGGAGCTGTTTTTT	CASSYKTGTGELFF
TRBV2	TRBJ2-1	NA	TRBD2	TGTGCCAGCAGAACTAGCGGGGCCTACAATGAGCAGTTCTTC	CASRTSGAYNEQFF
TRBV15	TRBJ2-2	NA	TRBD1	TGTGCCACCAGCGGGGACCGGACAGGGACGCTGGCCGGGGAGCTGTTTTTT	CATSGDRTGTLAGELFF
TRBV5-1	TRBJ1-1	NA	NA	TGCGCCAGCAGCTTGGGGTTGAACACTGAAGCTTTCTTT	CASSLGLNTEAFF